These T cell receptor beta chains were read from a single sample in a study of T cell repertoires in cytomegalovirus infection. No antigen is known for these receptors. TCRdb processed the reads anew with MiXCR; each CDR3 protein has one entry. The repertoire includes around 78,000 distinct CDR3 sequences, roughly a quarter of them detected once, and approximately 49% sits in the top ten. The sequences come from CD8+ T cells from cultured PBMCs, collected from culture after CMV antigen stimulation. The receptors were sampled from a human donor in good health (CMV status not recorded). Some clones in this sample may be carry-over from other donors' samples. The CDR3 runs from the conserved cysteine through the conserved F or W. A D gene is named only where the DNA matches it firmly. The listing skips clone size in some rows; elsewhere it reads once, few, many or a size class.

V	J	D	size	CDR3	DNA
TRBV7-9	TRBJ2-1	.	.	CASSIGTDLGEQFF	TGTGCCAGCAGCATCGGGACCGACCTGGGGGAGCAGTTCTTC
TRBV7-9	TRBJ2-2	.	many	CASSFSGSNTGELFF	TGTGCCAGCAGCTTTAGCGGCTCAAACACCGGGGAGCTGTTTTTT
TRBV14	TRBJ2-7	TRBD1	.	CASSQDRGLFPYEQYF	TGTGCCAGCAGCCAAGACAGGGGGCTCTTTCCCTACGAGCAGTACTTC
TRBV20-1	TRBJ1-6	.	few	CSARVGSSYNSPLHF	TGCAGTGCTAGAGTTGGGAGCTCCTATAATTCACCCCTCCACTTT
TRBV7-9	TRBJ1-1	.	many	CASSPTDLNTEAFF	TGTGCCAGCAGCCCGACAGACCTGAACACTGAAGCTTTCTTT
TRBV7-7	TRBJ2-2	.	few	CASSSRPGAASTGELFF	TGTGCTAGCAGCTCCAGGCCGGGGGCAGCGAGCACCGGGGAGCTGTTTTTT
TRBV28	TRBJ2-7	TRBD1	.	CASSWSGGSHEQYF	TGTGCCAGCAGCTGGTCAGGGGGTAGCCACGAGCAGTACTTC
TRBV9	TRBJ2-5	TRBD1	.	CASSAEGTGGQGGIETQYF	TGTGCCAGCAGCGCCGAAGGGACGGGGGGACAGGGCGGCATTGAGACCCAGTACTTC
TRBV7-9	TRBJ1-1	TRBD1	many	CASSPRQGGGWNTEAFF	TGTGCCAGCAGCCCAAGACAGGGTGGGGGTTGGAACACTGAAGCTTTCTTT
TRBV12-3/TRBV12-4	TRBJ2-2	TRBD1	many	CASSVRGLLTGELFF	TGTGCCAGCAGTGTCAGGGGGCTTCTTACCGGGGAGCTGTTTTTT
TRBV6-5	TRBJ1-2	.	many	CASSYVGAGYTF	TGTGCCAGCAGTTACGTGGGTGCTGGCTACACCTTC
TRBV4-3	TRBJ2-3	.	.	CASSQDPSTTNTQYF	TGCGCCAGCAGCCAAGATCCGAGTACCACTAATACGCAGTATTTT
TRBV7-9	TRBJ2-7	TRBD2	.	CASSLFPSGTSSYEQYF	TGTGCCAGCAGCCTCTTCCCTAGCGGGACAAGCTCCTACGAGCAGTACTTC
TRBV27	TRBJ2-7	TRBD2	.	CASSTIAGGLYEQYF	TGTGCCAGCAGTACCATAGCGGGGGGGCTCTACGAGCAGTACTTC
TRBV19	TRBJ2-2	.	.	CASILGSNTGELFF	TGTGCCAGTATATTAGGCTCGAACACCGGGGAGCTGTTTTTT
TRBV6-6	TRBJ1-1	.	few	CASSPVGNTEAFF	TGTGCCAGCAGCCCGGTGGGGAACACTGAAGCTTTCTTT
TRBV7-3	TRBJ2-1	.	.	CASSLEVLGDNEQFF	TGTGCCAGCAGCTTAGAGGTGTTGGGGGACAATGAGCAGTTCTTC